The rows below give T cell receptor beta chains drawn from one sample of a study of blood T cells in healthy people across ages. From the 5' RACE reads, TCRdb called clonotypes with MiXCR, one entry per CDR3 protein. This table holds about 510,000 distinct CDR3 sequences, about a quarter found once. These same data were also listed under a study on T cells of mothers and their children.

The sample comprised blood. The receptors shown here come from a boy younger than 10 in good health. Both conserved end residues are part of each CDR3. The order of the fields is clone size, J gene, D gene, V gene, CDR3 protein, CDR3 DNA. The D gene is left open where the match is weak. Size values are once, few and many counts, or a class for expanded clones, and some rows have none.

.,TRBJ2-1,TRBD2,TRBV3-1,CASSQDLSGRGFF,TGTGCCAGCAGCCAAGATTTGAGCGGGAGGGGGTTCTTC
.,TRBJ1-2,.,TRBV30,CAWSVSPDAHGYTF,TGTGCCTGGAGTGTGAGTCCCGATGCCCATGGCTACACCTTC
.,TRBJ1-2,.,TRBV29-1,CSVEFRRGPLYYGYTF,TGCAGCGTTGAATTTAGGAGGGGCCCACTATACTATGGCTACACCTTC
.,TRBJ2-5,.,TRBV7-2,CASSLEGLMETQYF,TGTGCCAGCAGCTTAGAAGGACTTATGGAGACCCAGTACTTC
.,TRBJ2-1,TRBD1,TRBV7-9,CASSQGTGDEQFF,TGTGCCAGCAGCCAAGGGACAGGGGATGAGCAGTTCTTC
.,TRBJ1-1,.,TRBV3-1,CASSHADTYTEAFF,TGTGCCAGCAGCCACGCGGACACCTACACTGAAGCTTTCTTT
.,TRBJ1-2,TRBD1,TRBV7-9,CASSADRVCAF,TGTGCCAGCAGCGCCGACAGGGTTTGCGCCTTC
few,TRBJ2-1,TRBD2,TRBV2,CASPLGLAGGNSYNEQFF,TGTGCCAGCCCCCTAGGACTAGCGGGGGGGAACTCCTACAATGAGCAGTTCTTC
.,TRBJ2-2,.,TRBV29-1,CSVEIGGDNTGELFF,TGCAGCGTAGAAATAGGGGGAGACAACACCGGGGAGCTGTTTTTT
.,TRBJ2-3,TRBD2,TRBV5-1,CASSLELAGTDTQYF,TGCGCCAGCAGCTTGGAACTAGCGGGCACAGATACGCAGTATTTT
few,TRBJ2-7,TRBD1,TRBV12-3/TRBV12-4,CASTGDSSYEQYF,TGTGCCAGCACCGGGGACAGCTCCTACGAGCAGTACTTC
.,TRBJ2-7,TRBD1,TRBV4-1,CASSRGTGSSYEQYF,TGCGCCAGCAGCCGGGGGACAGGGAGCTCCTACGAGCAGTACTTC
.,TRBJ1-5,.,TRBV27,CASSWGRNQPQHF,TGTGCCAGCAGTTGGGGGCGCAATCAGCCCCAGCATTTT
.,TRBJ2-7,.,TRBV12-3/TRBV12-4,CASSFDAYYEQYF,TGTGCCAGCAGTTTTGATGCCTATTACGAGCAGTACTTC
.,TRBJ1-6,TRBD1,TRBV20-1,CSGAGQGEDSPLHF,TGCAGTGGTGCCGGACAGGGTGAGGATTCACCCCTCCACTTT
few,TRBJ2-1,TRBD2,TRBV6-5,CASSSTSGRAGISYNEQFF,TGTGCCAGCAGTTCGACTAGCGGGAGGGCCGGCATCTCCTACAATGAGCAGTTCTTC
.,TRBJ2-1,TRBD2,TRBV7-9,CASSSPGLADNEQFF,TGTGCCAGCAGCTCACCGGGACTAGCTGACAATGAGCAGTTCTTC
few,TRBJ1-3,.,TRBV12-5,CASGLGRNTIYF,TGTGCTAGTGGCTTGGGTAGAAACACCATATATTTT
.,TRBJ2-2,TRBD2,TRBV9,CARRRGLADTGELFF,TGTGCCAGGAGACGGGGACTAGCGGACACCGGGGAGCTGTTTTTT
few,TRBJ2-7,.,TRBV12-3/TRBV12-4,CASTKTSSYEQYF,TGTGCCAGCACCAAGACTAGCTCCTACGAGCAGTACTTC
.,TRBJ2-5,TRBD1,TRBV9,CASSGTGGGGETQYF,TGTGCCAGCAGCGGAACAGGGGGCGGAGGAGAGACCCAGTACTTC
.,TRBJ2-1,TRBD1,TRBV6-6,CASSYSIQGDEQFF,TGTGCCAGCAGTTACTCGATACAGGGGGATGAGCAGTTCTTC
few,TRBJ1-6,.,TRBV12-5,CASGLQGSSPLHF,TGTGCTAGTGGCCTCCAAGGATCCTCACCCCTCCACTTT
.,TRBJ2-3,.,TRBV11-2,CASRFRGMSTDTQYF,TGTGCCAGCCGCTTCCGGGGGATGAGCACAGATACGCAGTATTTT
.,TRBJ1-2,TRBD1,TRBV9,CASSGRDRVSAYYGYTF,TGTGCCAGCAGCGGCCGGGACAGGGTATCGGCCTACTATGGCTACACCTTC
few,TRBJ2-4,.,TRBV5-5,CASSSYRNENIQYF,TGTGCCAGCAGCTCGTATAGGAACGAAAACATTCAGTACTTC
few,TRBJ2-7,TRBD2,TRBV20-1,CSARDSVAGESEEQYF,TGCAGTGCTAGAGATTCGGTAGCGGGAGAATCGGAAGAGCAGTACTTC
.,TRBJ1-2,TRBD1,TRBV28,CASSFGQGLGYTF,TGTGCCAGCAGTTTTGGACAGGGTCTTGGCTACACCTTC
.,TRBJ2-3,TRBD2,TRBV5-1,CASSLTGLAGVVDTQYF,TGCGCCAGCAGCCTCACCGGACTAGCGGGGGTGGTAGATACGCAGTATTTT
few,TRBJ1-3,.,TRBV9,CASSVEPSAGNTIYF,TGTGCCAGCAGCGTAGAGCCTTCGGCTGGAAACACCATATATTTT
.,TRBJ2-5,TRBD2,TRBV4-3,CASSLSWGGGEETQYF,TGCGCCAGCAGCCTTAGTTGGGGGGGTGGCGAGGAGACCCAGTACTTC
few,TRBJ2-1,.,TRBV11-2,CASSLDQGAFNEQFF,TGTGCCAGCAGCTTAGATCAAGGCGCCTTCAATGAGCAGTTCTTC
.,TRBJ2-2,TRBD2,TRBV5-1,CASSMEPSGPTGELFF,TGCGCCAGCAGCATGGAACCTAGCGGGCCCACCGGGGAGCTGTTTTTT
few,TRBJ1-1,TRBD1,TRBV2,CARGGTGGFLNTEAFF,TGTGCCAGGGGCGGCACAGGGGGCTTTTTGAACACTGAAGCTTTCTTT
.,TRBJ2-7,.,TRBV27,CASSERRPYEQYF,TGTGCCAGCAGCGAGCGGCGCCCCTACGAGCAGTACTTC
.,TRBJ2-1,TRBD2,TRBV2,CASNDPGLAGFSEQFF,TGTGCCAGCAACGACCCGGGACTAGCGGGTTTCAGTGAGCAGTTCTTC
few,TRBJ2-3,.,TRBV5-4,CASSSETSTDTQYF,TGTGCCAGCAGCTCCGAGACTAGCACAGATACGCAGTATTTT
.,TRBJ1-2,.,TRBV29-1,CSVEVGAVYGYTF,TGCAGCGTCGAAGTAGGAGCTGTCTATGGCTACACCTTC
many,TRBJ1-3,.,TRBV5-1,CASSLGGQFSGNTIYF,TGCGCCAGCAGCTTAGGAGGGCAGTTCTCTGGAAACACCATATATTTT
.,TRBJ2-1,TRBD2,TRBV6-2/TRBV6-3,CASSYETSGSYNEQFF,TGTGCCAGCAGTTACGAGACTAGCGGTTCCTACAATGAGCAGTTCTTC
.,TRBJ1-2,TRBD1,TRBV4-1,CASSPSPRGQGANGYTF,TGCGCCAGCAGCCCAAGCCCCAGGGGACAGGGGGCTAATGGCTACACCTTC
many,TRBJ1-1,.,TRBV29-1,CSVVGLNPNTEAFF,TGCAGCGTTGTTGGCTTGAACCCGAACACTGAAGCTTTCTTT
once,TRBJ2-3,.,TRBV4-3,CASSPRVGLAAADTQYF,TGCGCCAGCAGCCCCCGAGTGGGACTGGCGGCGGCAGATACGCAGTATTTT
.,TRBJ2-7,TRBD1,TRBV29-1,CSVEGRFRGDRDHEQYF,TGCAGCGTCGAAGGAAGGTTCCGAGGGGACAGGGACCACGAGCAGTACTTC
once,TRBJ1-6,.,TRBV10-3,CAISDGVRVNSPLHF,TGTGCCATCAGTGACGGGGTCAGGGTTAATTCACCCCTCCACTTT